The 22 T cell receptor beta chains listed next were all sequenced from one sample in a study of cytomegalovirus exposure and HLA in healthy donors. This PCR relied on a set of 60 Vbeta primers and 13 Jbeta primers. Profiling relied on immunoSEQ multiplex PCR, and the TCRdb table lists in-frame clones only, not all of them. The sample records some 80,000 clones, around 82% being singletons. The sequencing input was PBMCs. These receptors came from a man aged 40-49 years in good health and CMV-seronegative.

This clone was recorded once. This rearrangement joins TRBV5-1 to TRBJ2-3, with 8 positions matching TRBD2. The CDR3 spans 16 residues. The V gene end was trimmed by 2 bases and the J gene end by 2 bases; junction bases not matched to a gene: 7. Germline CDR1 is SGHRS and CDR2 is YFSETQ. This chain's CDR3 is CASSLSVSGNTDTQYF. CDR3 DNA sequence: TGCGCCAGCAGCTTAAGCGTTAGCGGGAACACAGATACGCAGTATTTT.

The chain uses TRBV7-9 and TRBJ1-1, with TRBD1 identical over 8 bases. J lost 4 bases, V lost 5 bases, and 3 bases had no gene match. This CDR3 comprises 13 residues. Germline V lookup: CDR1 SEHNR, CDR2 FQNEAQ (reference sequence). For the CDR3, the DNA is TGTGCCAGCAGCCCGACAGGGGCCACTGAAGCTTTCTTT. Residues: CASSPTGATEAFF. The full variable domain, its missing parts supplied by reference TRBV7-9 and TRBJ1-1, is DTGVSQNPRHKITKRGQNVTFRCDPISEHNRLYWYRQTLGQGPEFLTYFQNEAQLEKSRLLSDRFSAERPKGSFSTLEIQRTEQGDSAMYLCASSPTGATEAFFGQGTRLTVV.

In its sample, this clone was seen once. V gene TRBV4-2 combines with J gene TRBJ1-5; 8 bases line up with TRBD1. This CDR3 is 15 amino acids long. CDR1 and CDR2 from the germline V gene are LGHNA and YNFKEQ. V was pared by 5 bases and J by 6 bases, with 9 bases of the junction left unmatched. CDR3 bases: TGTGCCAGCAGCGGCCGCAGGGGGCAGGGTCAGCCCCAGCATTTT. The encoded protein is CASSGRRGQGQPQHF.

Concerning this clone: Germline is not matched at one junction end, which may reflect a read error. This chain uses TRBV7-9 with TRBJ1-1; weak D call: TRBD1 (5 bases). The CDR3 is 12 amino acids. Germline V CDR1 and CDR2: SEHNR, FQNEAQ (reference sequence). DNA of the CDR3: TGTTCCAGCATCTGGGGGGACACTGAAGCTTTCTTT. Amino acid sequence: CSSIWGDTEAFF.

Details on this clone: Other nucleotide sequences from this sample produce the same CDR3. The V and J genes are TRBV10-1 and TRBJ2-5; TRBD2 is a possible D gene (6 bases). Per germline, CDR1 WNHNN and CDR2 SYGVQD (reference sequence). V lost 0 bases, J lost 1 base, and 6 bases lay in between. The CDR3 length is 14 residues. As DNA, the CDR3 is TGCGCCAGCAGTGAGTCGGGGGGCCAAGAGACCCAGTACTTC. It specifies CASSESGGQETQYF.

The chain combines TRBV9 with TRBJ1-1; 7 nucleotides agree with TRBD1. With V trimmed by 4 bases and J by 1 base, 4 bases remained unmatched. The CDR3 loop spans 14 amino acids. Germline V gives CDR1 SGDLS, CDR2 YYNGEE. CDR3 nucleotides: TGTGCCAGCAGCCTACAGGGGAAGAACACTGAAGCTTTCTTT. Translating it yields CASSLQGKNTEAFF.

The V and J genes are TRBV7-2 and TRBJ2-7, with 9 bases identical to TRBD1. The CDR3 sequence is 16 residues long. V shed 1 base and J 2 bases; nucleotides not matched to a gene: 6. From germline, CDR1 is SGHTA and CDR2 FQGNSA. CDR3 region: CASSLDRDREAYEQYF. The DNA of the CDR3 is TGTGCCAGCAGCTTAGATCGGGACAGGGAAGCCTACGAGCAGTACTTC.

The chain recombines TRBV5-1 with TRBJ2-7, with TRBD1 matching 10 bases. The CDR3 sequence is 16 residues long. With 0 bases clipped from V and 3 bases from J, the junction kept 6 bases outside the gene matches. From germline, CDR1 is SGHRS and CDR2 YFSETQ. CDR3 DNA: TGCGCCAGCAGCTTGGACGGACAGGGGGGGAGCTACGAGCAGTACTTC. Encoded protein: CASSLDGQGGSYEQYF. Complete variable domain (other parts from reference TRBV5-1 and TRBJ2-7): KAGVTQTPRYLIKTRGQQVTLSCSPISGHRSVSWYQQTPGQGLQFLFEYFSETQRNKGNFPGRFSGRQFSNSRSEMNVSTLELGDSALYLCASSLDGQGGSYEQYFGPGTRLTVT.

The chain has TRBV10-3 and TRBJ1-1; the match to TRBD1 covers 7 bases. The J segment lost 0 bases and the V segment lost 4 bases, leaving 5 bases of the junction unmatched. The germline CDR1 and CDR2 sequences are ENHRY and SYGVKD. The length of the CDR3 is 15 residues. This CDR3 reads CAISGLGGMNTEAFF. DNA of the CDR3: TGTGCCATCAGTGGTTTAGGGGGCATGAACACTGAAGCTTTCTTT.

The DNA of the CDR3 is TGTGCCAGCAGCCCGGTGGGGGGGCGCGAGACTGAAGCTTTCTTT. Its protein is CASSPVGGRETEAFF. The gene calls are TRBV7-3 and TRBJ1-1; perhaps TRBD1 as D (6 bases). Germline CDR1 SGHTA, CDR2 FQGTGA. Trimming left V 5 bases short and J 5 bases short, with 18 bases between. This CDR3 region has 15 residues.

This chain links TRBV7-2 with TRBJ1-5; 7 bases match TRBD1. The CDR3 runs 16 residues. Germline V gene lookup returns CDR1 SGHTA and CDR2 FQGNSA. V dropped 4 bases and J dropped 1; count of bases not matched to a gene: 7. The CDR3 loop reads CASSSRSTGSNQPQHF. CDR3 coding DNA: TGTGCCAGCAGCTCCCGATCGACAGGGAGCAATCAGCCCCAGCATTTT.

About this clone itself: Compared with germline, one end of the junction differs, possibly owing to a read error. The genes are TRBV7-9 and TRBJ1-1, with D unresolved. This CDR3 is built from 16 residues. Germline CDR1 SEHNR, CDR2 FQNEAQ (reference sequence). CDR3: CSSSLYRDWVNTEAFF. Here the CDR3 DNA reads TGTTCCAGCAGCTTATATCGGGATTGGGTGAACACTGAAGCTTTCTTT.

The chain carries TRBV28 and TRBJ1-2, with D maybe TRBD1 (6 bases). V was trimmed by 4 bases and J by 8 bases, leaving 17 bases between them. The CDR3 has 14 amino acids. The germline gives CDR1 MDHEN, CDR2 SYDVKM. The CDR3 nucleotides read TGTGCCAGCAGTTCACCCGACAGGAACAGGGGCTACACCTTC. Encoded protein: CASSSPDRNRGYTF.

CDR3 region: CASRFRVKNTEAFF. CDR3 nucleotides: TGTGCCAGCCGATTCAGGGTAAAGAACACTGAAGCTTTCTTT. The chain links TRBV7-2 to TRBJ1-1, with TRBD1 as a possible D gene (5 bases). The V end lost 8 bases, the J end lost 1 base, and 14 bases lay between the germline ends. The CDR3 consists of 14 residues. In germline, CDR1 is SGHTA, CDR2 FQGNSA.

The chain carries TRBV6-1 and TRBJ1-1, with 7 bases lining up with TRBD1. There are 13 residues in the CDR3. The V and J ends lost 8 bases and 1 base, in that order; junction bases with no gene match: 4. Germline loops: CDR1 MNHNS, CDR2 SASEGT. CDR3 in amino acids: CASQGVTNTEAFF. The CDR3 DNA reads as TGTGCCAGCCAGGGGGTGACGAACACTGAAGCTTTCTTT.

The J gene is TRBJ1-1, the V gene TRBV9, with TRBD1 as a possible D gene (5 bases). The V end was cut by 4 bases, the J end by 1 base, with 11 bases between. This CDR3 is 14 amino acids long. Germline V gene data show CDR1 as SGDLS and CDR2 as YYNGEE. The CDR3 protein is CASSLQAQNTEAFF. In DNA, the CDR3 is TGTGCCAGCAGCTTACAGGCCCAGAACACTGAAGCTTTCTTT.

The CDR3 nucleotides read TGCAGCGCCAAACCCTTAGGGGACTCTAACTATGGCTACACCTTC. Amino acids: CSAKPLGDSNYGYTF. The genes are TRBV29-1 and TRBJ1-2; a possible D gene is TRBD1 (5 bases). The germline gives CDR1 SQVTM, CDR2 ANQGSEA. The CDR3 runs 15 residues. V was cut by 7 bases and J by 0 bases, with 18 bases left in between.

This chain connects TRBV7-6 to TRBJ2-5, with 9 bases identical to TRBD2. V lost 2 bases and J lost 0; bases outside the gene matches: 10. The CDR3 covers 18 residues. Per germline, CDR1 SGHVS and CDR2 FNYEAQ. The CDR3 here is CASSLRPAGGTYQETQYF. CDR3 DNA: TGTGCCAGCAGCTTACGGCCAGCGGGGGGCACCTACCAAGAGACCCAGTACTTC.

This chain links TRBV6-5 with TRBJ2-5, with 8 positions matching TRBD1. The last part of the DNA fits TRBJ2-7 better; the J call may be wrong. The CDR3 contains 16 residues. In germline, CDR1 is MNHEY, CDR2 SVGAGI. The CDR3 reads CASSYPSRTGFYEQYF. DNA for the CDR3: TGTGCCAGCAGTTACCCTTCGCGGACAGGGTTCTACGAGCAGTACTTC.

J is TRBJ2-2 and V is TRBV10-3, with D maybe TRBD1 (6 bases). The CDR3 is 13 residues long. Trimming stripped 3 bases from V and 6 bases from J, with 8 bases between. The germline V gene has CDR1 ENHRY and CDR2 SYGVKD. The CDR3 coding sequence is TGTGCCATCAGTGAACAGGGAGCCGGGGAGCTGTTTTTT. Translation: CAISEQGAGELFF.

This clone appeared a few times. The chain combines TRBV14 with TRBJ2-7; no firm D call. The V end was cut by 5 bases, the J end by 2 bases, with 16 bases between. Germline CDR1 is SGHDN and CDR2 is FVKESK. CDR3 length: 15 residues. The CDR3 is CASSAKVVFPYEQYF. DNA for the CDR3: TGTGCCAGCAGCGCGAAAGTCGTGTTTCCCTACGAGCAGTACTTC.

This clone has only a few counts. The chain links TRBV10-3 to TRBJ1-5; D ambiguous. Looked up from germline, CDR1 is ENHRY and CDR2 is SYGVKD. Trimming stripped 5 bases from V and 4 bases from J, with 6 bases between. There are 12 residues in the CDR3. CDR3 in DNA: TGTGCCATCAGTCCAGTTAATCAGCCCCAGCATTTT. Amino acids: CAISPVNQPQHF.